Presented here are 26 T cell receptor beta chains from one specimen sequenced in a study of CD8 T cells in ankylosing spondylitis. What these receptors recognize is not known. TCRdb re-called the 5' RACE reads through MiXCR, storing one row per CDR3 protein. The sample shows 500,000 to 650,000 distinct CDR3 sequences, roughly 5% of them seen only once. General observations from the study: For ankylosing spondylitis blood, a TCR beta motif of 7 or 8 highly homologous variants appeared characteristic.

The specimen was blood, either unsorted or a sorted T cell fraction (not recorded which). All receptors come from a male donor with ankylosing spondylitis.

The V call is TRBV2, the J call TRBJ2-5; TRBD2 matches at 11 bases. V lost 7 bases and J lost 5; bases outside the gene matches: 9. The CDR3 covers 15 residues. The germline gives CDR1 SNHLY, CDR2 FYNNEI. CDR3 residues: CASNGGSSGGETQYF. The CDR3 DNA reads TGTGCCAGCAATGGCGGGTCTAGCGGGGGGGAGACCCAGTACTTC. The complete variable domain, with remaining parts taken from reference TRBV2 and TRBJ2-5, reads EPEVTQTPSHQVTQMGQEVILRCVPISNHLYFYWYRQILGQKVEFLVSFYNNEISEKSEIFDDQFSVERPDGSNFTLKIRSTKLEDSAMYFCASNGGSSGGETQYFGPGTRLLVL.

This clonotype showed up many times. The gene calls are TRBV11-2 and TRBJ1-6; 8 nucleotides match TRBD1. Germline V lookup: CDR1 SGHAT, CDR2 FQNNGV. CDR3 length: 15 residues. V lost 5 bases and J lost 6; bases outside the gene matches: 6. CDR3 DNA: TGTGCCAGCAGCCCCGGACAGGGAGGTAATTCACCCCTCCACTTT. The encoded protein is CASSPGQGGNSPLHF.

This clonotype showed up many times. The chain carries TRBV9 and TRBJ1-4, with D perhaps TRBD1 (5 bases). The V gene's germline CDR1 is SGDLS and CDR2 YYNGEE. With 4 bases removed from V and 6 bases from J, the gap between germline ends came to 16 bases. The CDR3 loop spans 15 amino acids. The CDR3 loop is CASSTGTASHEKLFF. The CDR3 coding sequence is TGTGCCAGCAGCACCGGGACGGCAAGTCATGAAAAACTGTTTTTT.

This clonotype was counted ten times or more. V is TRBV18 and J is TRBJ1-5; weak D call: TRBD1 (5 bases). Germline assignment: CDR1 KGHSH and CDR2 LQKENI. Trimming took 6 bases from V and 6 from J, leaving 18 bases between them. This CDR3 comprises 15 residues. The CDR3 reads CASSNNAGNGQPQHF. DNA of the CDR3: TGTGCCAGCTCGAACAACGCAGGGAATGGTCAGCCCCAGCATTTT.

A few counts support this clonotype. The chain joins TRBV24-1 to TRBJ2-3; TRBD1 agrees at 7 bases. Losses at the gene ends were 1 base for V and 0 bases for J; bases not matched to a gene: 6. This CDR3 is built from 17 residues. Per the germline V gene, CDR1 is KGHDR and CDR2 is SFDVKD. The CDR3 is CATSDFRQGLSTDTQYF. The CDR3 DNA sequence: TGTGCCACCAGTGATTTCCGACAGGGTCTTAGCACAGATACGCAGTATTTT.

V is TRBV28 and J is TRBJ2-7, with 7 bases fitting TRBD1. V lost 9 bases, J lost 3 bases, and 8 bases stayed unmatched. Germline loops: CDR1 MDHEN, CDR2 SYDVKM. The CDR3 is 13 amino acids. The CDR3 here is CASRGQASYEQYF. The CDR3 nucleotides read TGTGCCAGTCGCGGACAGGCTAGCTACGAGCAGTACTTC.

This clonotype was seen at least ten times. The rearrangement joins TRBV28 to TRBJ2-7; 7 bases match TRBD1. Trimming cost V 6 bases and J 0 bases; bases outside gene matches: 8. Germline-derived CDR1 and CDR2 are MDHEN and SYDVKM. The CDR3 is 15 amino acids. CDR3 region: CASRTGTEYSYEQYF. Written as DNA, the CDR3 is TGTGCCAGCAGAACCGGGACAGAATACTCCTACGAGCAGTACTTC. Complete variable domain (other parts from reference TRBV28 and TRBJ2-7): DVKVTQSSRYLVKRTGEKVFLECVQDMDHENMFWYRQDPGLGLRLIYFSYDVKMKEKGDIPEGYSVSREKKERFSLILESASTNQTSMYLCASRTGTEYSYEQYFGPGTRLTVT.

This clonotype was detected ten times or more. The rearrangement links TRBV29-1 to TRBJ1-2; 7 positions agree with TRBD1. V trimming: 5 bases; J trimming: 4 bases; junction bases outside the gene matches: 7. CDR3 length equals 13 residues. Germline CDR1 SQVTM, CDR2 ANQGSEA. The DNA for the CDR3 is TGCAGCGTTACTTACGGGACAGTCTATGGCTACACCTTC. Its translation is CSVTYGTVYGYTF.

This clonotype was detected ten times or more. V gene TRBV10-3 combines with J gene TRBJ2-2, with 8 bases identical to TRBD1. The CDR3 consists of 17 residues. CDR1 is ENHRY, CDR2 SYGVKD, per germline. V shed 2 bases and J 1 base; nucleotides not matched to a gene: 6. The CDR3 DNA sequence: TGTGCCATCAGTGAGAGATCCGGGACAGGGAACACCGGGGAGCTGTTTTTT. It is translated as CAISERSGTGNTGELFF.

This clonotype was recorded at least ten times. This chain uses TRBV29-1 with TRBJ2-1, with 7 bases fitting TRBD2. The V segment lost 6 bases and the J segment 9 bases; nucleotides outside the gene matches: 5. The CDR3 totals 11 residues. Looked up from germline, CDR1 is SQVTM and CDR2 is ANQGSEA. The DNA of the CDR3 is TGCAGCGTCCTAGCGGTAGGTGAGCAGTTCTTC. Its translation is CSVLAVGEQFF.

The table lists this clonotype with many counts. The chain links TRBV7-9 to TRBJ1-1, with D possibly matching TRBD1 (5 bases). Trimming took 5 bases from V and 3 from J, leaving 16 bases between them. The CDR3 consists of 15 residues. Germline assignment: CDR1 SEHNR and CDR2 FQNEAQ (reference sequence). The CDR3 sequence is CASSHYSTGDTEAFF. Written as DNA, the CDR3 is TGTGCCAGCAGCCATTATTCAACGGGGGACACTGAAGCTTTCTTT. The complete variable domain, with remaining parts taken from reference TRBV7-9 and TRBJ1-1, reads DTGVSQNPRHKITKRGQNVTFRCDPISEHNRLYWYRQTLGQGPEFLTYFQNEAQLEKSRLLSDRFSAERPKGSFSTLEIQRTEQGDSAMYLCASSHYSTGDTEAFFGQGTRLTVV.

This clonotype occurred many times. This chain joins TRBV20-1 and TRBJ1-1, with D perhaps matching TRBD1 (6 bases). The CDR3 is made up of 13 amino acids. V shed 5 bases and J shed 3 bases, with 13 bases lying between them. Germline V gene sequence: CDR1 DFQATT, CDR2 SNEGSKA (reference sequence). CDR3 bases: TGCAGTGCTTCACGGGGGGCGGACACTGAAGCTTTCTTT. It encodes CSASRGADTEAFF.

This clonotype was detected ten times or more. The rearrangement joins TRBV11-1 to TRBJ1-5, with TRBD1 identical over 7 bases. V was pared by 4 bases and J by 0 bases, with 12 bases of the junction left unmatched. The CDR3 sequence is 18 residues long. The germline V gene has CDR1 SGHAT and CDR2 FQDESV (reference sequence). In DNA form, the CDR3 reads TGTGCCAGCAGCTCGGGACAGCGGGGTACCTATAGCAATCAGCCCCAGCATTTT. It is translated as CASSSGQRGTYSNQPQHF.

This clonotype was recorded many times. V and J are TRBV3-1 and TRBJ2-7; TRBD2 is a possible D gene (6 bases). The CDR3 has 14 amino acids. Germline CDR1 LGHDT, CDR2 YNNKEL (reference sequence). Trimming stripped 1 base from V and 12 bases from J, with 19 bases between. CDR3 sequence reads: CASSQGLVFSGRYF. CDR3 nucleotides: TGTGCCAGCAGCCAAGGTCTAGTCTTCAGCGGGCGGTACTTC.

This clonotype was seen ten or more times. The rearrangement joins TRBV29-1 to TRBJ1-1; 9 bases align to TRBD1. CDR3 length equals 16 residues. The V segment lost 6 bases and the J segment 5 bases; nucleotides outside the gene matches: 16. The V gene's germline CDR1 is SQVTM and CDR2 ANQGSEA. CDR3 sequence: CSVNYATRDRATEAFF. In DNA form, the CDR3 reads TGCAGCGTCAATTACGCGACCCGGGACAGGGCAACTGAAGCTTTCTTT.

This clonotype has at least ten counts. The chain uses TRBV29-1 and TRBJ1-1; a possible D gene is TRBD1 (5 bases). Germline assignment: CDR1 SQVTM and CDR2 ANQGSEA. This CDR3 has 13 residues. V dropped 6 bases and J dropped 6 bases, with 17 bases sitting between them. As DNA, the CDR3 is TGCAGCGTCAGCGGCAGGGCTGACCCTGAAGCTTTCTTT. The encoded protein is CSVSGRADPEAFF.

As DNA, the CDR3 is TGTGCCAGCAGCCTAGGAGCGGGACGCCGGGGAGATACGCAGTATTTT. This encodes CASSLGAGRRGDTQYF. The rearrangement uses TRBV4-2 and TRBJ2-3, with 7 bases aligning to TRBD2. This CDR3 comprises 16 residues. Trimming removed 4 bases from V and 5 bases from J; junction bases left unmatched: 12. Germline CDR1 reads LGHNA; CDR2 reads YNFKEQ.

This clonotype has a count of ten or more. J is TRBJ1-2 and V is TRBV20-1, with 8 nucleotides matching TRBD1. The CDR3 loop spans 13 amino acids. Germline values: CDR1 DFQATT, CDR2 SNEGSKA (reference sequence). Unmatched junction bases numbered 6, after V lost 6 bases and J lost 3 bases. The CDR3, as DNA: TGCAGTGCCCTCGGACAGGGTCACTATGGCTACACCTTC. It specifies CSALGQGHYGYTF.

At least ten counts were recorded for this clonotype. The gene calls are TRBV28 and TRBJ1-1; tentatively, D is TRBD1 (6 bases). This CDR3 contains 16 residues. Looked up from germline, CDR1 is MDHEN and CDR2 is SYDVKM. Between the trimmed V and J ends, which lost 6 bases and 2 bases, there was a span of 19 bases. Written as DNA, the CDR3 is TGTGCCAGCAGCCTGACGACAGGAGCACTTAACACTGAAGCTTTCTTT. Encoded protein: CASSLTTGALNTEAFF.

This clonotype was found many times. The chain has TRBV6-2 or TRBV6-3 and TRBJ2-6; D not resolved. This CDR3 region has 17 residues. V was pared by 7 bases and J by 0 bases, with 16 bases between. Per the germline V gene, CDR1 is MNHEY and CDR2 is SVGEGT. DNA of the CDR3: TGTGCCAGCAAAAAAGGTCGGAGCCCCTCTGGGGCCAACGTCCTGACTTTC. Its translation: CASKKGRSPSGANVLTF.

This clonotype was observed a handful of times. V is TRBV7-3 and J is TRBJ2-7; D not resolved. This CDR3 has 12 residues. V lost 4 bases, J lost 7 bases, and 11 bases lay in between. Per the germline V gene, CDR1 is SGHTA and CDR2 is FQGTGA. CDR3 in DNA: TGTGCCAGCAGCTCCCAACAAGGGGAGCAGTACTTC. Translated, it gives CASSSQQGEQYF.

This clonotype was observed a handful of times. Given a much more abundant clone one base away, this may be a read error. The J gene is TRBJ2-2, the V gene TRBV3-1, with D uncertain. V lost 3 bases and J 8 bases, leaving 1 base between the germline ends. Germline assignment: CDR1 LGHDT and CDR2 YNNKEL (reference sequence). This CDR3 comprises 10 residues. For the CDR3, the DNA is TGTGCCAGCAGCCATGGGGAGCTGTTTTTT. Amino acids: CASSHGELFF.

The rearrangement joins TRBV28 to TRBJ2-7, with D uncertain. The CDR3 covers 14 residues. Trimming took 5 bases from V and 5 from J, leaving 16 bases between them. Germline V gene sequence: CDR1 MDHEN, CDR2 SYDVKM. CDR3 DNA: TGTGCCAGCAGTCCCTTGGGCCCTTACAACGAGCAGTACTTC. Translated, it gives CASSPLGPYNEQYF.

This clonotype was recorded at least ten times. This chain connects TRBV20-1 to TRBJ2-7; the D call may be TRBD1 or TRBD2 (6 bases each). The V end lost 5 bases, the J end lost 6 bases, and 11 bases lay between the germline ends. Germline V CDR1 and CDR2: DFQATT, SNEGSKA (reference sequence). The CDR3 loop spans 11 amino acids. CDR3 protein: CSASRGPEQYF. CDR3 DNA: TGCAGTGCTTCACGGGGGCCCGAGCAGTACTTC.

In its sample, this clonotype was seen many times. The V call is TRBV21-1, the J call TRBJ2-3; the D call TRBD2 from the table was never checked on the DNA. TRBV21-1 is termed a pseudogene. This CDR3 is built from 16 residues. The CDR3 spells CASSSRLAGGQDTQYF. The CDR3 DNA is TGTGCCAGCAGCTCTCGACTAGCGGGAGGGCAAGATACGCAGTATTTT.

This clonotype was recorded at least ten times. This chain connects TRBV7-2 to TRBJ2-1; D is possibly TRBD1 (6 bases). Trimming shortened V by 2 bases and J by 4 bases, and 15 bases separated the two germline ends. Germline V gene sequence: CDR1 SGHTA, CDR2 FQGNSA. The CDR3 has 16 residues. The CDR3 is CASSLSGTNLYNEQFF. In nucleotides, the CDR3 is TGTGCCAGCAGCTTATCCGGGACAAACCTTTACAATGAGCAGTTCTTC.